This entry lists 27 T cell receptor beta chains sequenced from one sample in a study of T-cell memory formation after mild COVID-19. TCRdb processed the 5' RACE reads anew with MiXCR; each CDR3 protein has one entry. The data hold 400,000 or so distinct CDR3 sequences, with 21% observed a single time. The sequenced sample consisted of PBMCs or a T cell subset sorted from them (not recorded which). These receptors were collected from an adult woman who had mild COVID-19 (a few samples of this study predate the infection). Cell type and time point are not known.

This chain joins TRBV3-1 and TRBJ1-2; D unclear. The ends were cut back, 2 bases at V and 8 bases at J, with 12 bases in the middle. Germline lookup yields CDR1 LGHDT and CDR2 YNNKEL (reference sequence). The CDR3 consists of 13 residues. The CDR3 is CASSQSGGLGYTF. Written as DNA, the CDR3 is TGTGCCAGCAGCCAATCTGGAGGGTTGGGCTACACCTTC.

This clonotype was detected only a few times. The V and J genes are TRBV4-1 and TRBJ2-7; tentative D call: TRBD1 (5 bases). Germline V gene sequence: CDR1 MGHRA, CDR2 YSYEKL. The ends were cut back, 1 base at V and 0 bases at J, with 7 bases in the middle. The CDR3 runs 14 residues. The DNA of the CDR3 is TGCGCCAGCAGCCAAGCAGGGAACTCCTACGAGCAGTACTTC. Its translation is CASSQAGNSYEQYF.

In its sample, this clonotype was seen a few times. The genes are TRBV3-1 and TRBJ2-7; D remains unclear. The CDR3 spans 13 residues. V was cut by 4 bases and J by 3 bases, with 10 bases left in between. The germline V gene encodes CDR1 LGHDT and CDR2 YNNKEL (reference sequence). The DNA for the CDR3 is TGTGCCAGCAGCCGAGCGTTCCTCTACGAGCAGTACTTC. This codes for CASSRAFLYEQYF.

This clonotype was picked up a small number of times. The gene calls are TRBV6-5 and TRBJ1-5, with TRBD1 as a possible D gene (6 bases). The CDR3 is 15 residues long. The V end lost 8 bases, the J end lost 3 bases, and 17 bases lay between the germline ends. Germline CDR1 reads MNHEY; CDR2 reads SVGAGI. The CDR3 coding sequence is TGTGCCAGCGGAGAGGGGGGGTTGAACAATCAGCCCCAGCATTTT. This sequence encodes CASGEGGLNNQPQHF.

This clonotype was detected many times. This chain links TRBV20-1 with TRBJ2-7; D not certain. CDR1 and CDR2 from the germline V gene are DFQATT and SNEGSKA (reference sequence). This CDR3 is built from 13 residues. Trimming removed 6 bases at V and 0 bases at J, with 12 bases between. The CDR3 sequence: CSALQLVSYEQYF. The CDR3 DNA reads TGCAGTGCCCTCCAGCTGGTCTCCTACGAGCAGTACTTC.

The chain uses TRBV7-2 and TRBJ1-2; no firm D call. Germline lookup yields CDR1 SGHTA and CDR2 FQGNSA. Trimming removed 1 base from V and 8 bases from J, with 14 bases in between. This CDR3 region has 14 residues. This chain's CDR3 is CASSLVGVKSGYTF. As DNA, the CDR3 is TGTGCCAGCAGCTTAGTTGGTGTGAAGAGCGGCTACACCTTC.

This clonotype was observed a handful of times. The CDR3 spells CASSLEFRTGGSYEQYF. The CDR3 DNA reads TGTGCCAGCAGCTTGGAATTTAGAACAGGGGGGTCCTACGAGCAGTACTTC. The V call is TRBV5-5, the J call TRBJ2-7; 8 nucleotides align to TRBD1. This CDR3 comprises 17 residues. V trimming: 0 bases; J trimming: 1 base; junction bases outside the gene matches: 9. Germline-derived CDR1 and CDR2 are SGHKS and YYEKEE (reference sequence).

There are a few counts of this clonotype. The rearrangement uses TRBV5-1 and TRBJ2-3, with 14 positions matching TRBD2. Germline V lookup: CDR1 SGHRS, CDR2 YFSETQ. This CDR3 has 17 amino acids. V lost 3 bases and J lost 2; bases outside the gene matches: 5. The CDR3 nucleotides are TGCGCCAGCAGCTCGGGACTAGCGGGGGACCACACAGATACGCAGTATTTT. Encoded protein: CASSSGLAGDHTDTQYF.

The V call is TRBV27, the J call TRBJ1-2, with 7 bases identical to TRBD1. The ends lost 3 bases at V and 2 bases at J; junction bases unmatched: 3. Germline CDR1 MNHEY, CDR2 SMNVEV (reference sequence). CDR3 size: 14 residues. The chain's CDR3 is CASSFQTGNYGYTF. The CDR3 nucleotides are TGTGCCAGCAGTTTCCAGACAGGGAACTATGGCTACACCTTC.

This clonotype has a handful of counts. The V and J genes are TRBV19 and TRBJ2-1, with D possibly being TRBD2 (6 bases). Between the trimmed V and J ends, which lost 4 bases and 7 bases, there was a span of 11 bases. From germline, CDR1 is LNHDA and CDR2 SQIVND (reference sequence). This CDR3 spans 13 amino acids. CDR3 sequence reads: CASSNAGGNEQFF. CDR3 DNA sequence: TGTGCCAGTAGTAATGCCGGGGGAAATGAGCAGTTCTTC.

This clonotype has more than one count but fewer than ten. The V call is TRBV7-6, the J call TRBJ2-7; possibly TRBD1 for D (6 bases). Germline CDR1 reads SGHVS; CDR2 reads FNYEAQ. Trimming shortened V by 1 base and J by 5 bases, and 9 bases separated the two germline ends. CDR3 size: 13 residues. The CDR3 protein is CASSLGEGDEQYF. The CDR3 nucleotides read TGTGCCAGCAGCTTAGGTGAGGGGGACGAGCAGTACTTC.

This clonotype was picked up a small number of times. This sequence joins TRBV20-1 and TRBJ2-3; no clear D gene. In germline, CDR1 is DFQATT, CDR2 SNEGSKA (reference sequence). V was trimmed by 3 bases and J by 2 bases, leaving 15 bases between them. The CDR3 runs to 15 residues. For the CDR3, the DNA is TGCAGTGCTAGTGATCCTTCCCGAGTCACAGATACGCAGTATTTT. Encoded protein: CSASDPSRVTDTQYF.

The genes are TRBV2 and TRBJ2-5; D might be TRBD2 (6 bases). Germline CDR1 is SNHLY and CDR2 is FYNNEI. The germline V and J ends were trimmed by 5 bases and 4 bases, with 11 bases remaining between them. There are 13 residues in the CDR3. This CDR3 reads CASSSTRIETQYF. CDR3 DNA: TGTGCCAGCAGTTCGACTAGGATAGAGACCCAGTACTTC.

This clonotype occurred many times. V usage is TRBV18 and J usage is TRBJ2-7, with TRBD2 matching over 7 bases. This CDR3 has 15 amino acids. V was clipped by 2 bases and J by 4 bases; unmatched bases: 8. Germline lookup yields CDR1 KGHSH and CDR2 LQKENI. For the CDR3, the DNA is TGTGCCAGCTCACCAGGTGGCGGGAGCTCTTACGAGCAGTACTTC. It codes for CASSPGGGSSYEQYF.

The chain carries TRBV28 and TRBJ1-1, with D uncertain. This CDR3 contains 12 residues. V lost 2 bases, J lost 4 bases, and 5 bases lay in between. The germline V gene has CDR1 MDHEN and CDR2 SYDVKM. CDR3 loop: CASSLAPTEAFF. The CDR3 nucleotides read TGTGCCAGCAGTTTAGCCCCCACTGAAGCTTTCTTT.

This clonotype was counted ten times or more. The CDR3 protein is CASSLEGWGQNSYEQYF. In nucleotides, the CDR3 is TGCGCCAGCAGCTTGGAGGGGTGGGGACAGAACTCCTACGAGCAGTACTTC. The V and J genes are TRBV5-1 and TRBJ2-7, with 7 bases fitting TRBD1. V lost 0 bases to trimming and J lost 0 bases; unmatched junction nucleotides: 9. Germline assignment: CDR1 SGHRS and CDR2 YFSETQ. The CDR3 totals 17 residues.

This clonotype was recorded a few times. V gene TRBV5-6 combines with J gene TRBJ2-1; perhaps TRBD2 as D (5 bases). The CDR3 consists of 15 residues. V shed 4 bases and J shed 0 bases, with 11 bases lying between them. Germline CDR1 and CDR2: SGHDT and YYEEEE. The CDR3 loop reads CASSTGESSYNEQFF. CDR3 bases: TGTGCCAGCAGCACCGGGGAGAGCTCCTACAATGAGCAGTTCTTC.

This clonotype was seen only a few times. This chain joins TRBV7-9 and TRBJ1-1, with TRBD1 identical over 8 bases. Germline V gene sequence: CDR1 SEHNR, CDR2 FQNEAQ (reference sequence). V was pared by 5 bases and J by 1 base, with 3 bases of the junction left unmatched. The CDR3 consists of 14 residues. The chain's CDR3 is CASSRTGWNTEAFF. CDR3 DNA: TGTGCCAGCAGCCGGACAGGGTGGAACACTGAAGCTTTCTTT.

The chain uses TRBV12-3 or TRBV12-4 and TRBJ2-7, with 14 bases fitting TRBD2. Germline trimming cut 6 bases from V and 6 bases from J; bases unmatched to any gene: 7. The CDR3 totals 15 residues. As DNA, the CDR3 is TGTGCCAGCAGCTCCGGACTAGCGGGAGGCGGCGAGCAGTACTTC. Protein product: CASSSGLAGGGEQYF.

The gene calls are TRBV5-1 and TRBJ1-2; a possible D gene is TRBD1 (6 bases). In germline, CDR1 is SGHRS, CDR2 YFSETQ. V dropped 1 base and J dropped 2 bases, with 9 bases sitting between them. This CDR3 spans 14 amino acids. CDR3 sequence (DNA): TGCGCCAGCAGCTTGCAACAGGGAAACTATGGCTACACCTTC. As protein: CASSLQQGNYGYTF.

This clonotype showed up just a few times. The chain recombines TRBV13 with TRBJ1-3, with 7 nucleotides matching TRBD1. The trim removed 5 bases at V and 1 base at J, leaving 14 bases unmatched. There are 18 residues in the CDR3. In germline, CDR1 is PRHDT, CDR2 FYEKMQ (reference sequence). CDR3 coding DNA: TGTGCCAGCAGCCAGAACAGAGGGGGCTCCGGATCTGGAAACACCATATATTTT. It is translated as CASSQNRGGSGSGNTIYF.

This clonotype has just a few counts. This chain links TRBV20-1 with TRBJ2-5, with TRBD1 as a possible D gene (6 bases). The CDR3 has 12 amino acids. CDR1 is DFQATT and CDR2 is SNEGSKA in the germline V gene (reference sequence). The V end lost 2 bases, the J end lost 4 bases, and 8 bases lay between the germline ends. The CDR3 here is CSARQGRETQYF. CDR3 sequence (DNA): TGCAGTGCTAGACAGGGGCGAGAGACCCAGTACTTC.

This clonotype was counted many times. The V gene is TRBV4-2, the J gene TRBJ2-3; 9 bases map to TRBD2. V shed 5 bases and J 1 base; nucleotides not matched to a gene: 7. Germline V gives CDR1 LGHNA, CDR2 YNFKEQ. The CDR3 has 16 amino acids. For the CDR3, the DNA is TGTGCCAGCAGCTTGACTAGCGGAGGCGGCACAGATACGCAGTATTTT. It is translated as CASSLTSGGGTDTQYF.

The chain is built from TRBV12-3 or TRBV12-4 and TRBJ2-2; maybe TRBD1 (6 bases). V lost 4 bases and J 3 bases, leaving 12 bases between the germline ends. The CDR3 has 15 residues. The CDR3 bases are TGTGCCAGCAGTTCTCAGGGGCCCTACACCGGGGAGCTGTTTTTT. This codes for CASSSQGPYTGELFF.

This clonotype was counted only a few times. This rearrangement joins TRBV7-8 to TRBJ2-1, with TRBD2 identical over 11 bases. This CDR3 contains 17 residues. Germline CDR1 SGHVS, CDR2 FQNEAQ. J was trimmed by 1 base and V by 1 base; bases with no gene match: 3. This CDR3 is CASSLDTSGRSYNEQFF. The CDR3 nucleotides read TGTGCCAGCAGCTTAGATACTAGCGGGAGATCCTACAATGAGCAGTTCTTC.

The rearrangement links TRBV28 to TRBJ2-1; D perhaps matches TRBD2 (6 bases). The germline gives CDR1 MDHEN, CDR2 SYDVKM. CDR3 length equals 15 residues. V was clipped by 3 bases and J by 3 bases, with 12 bases between them. The CDR3 coding sequence is TGTGCCAGCAGTTTGACTGGACTAAACTACAATGAGCAGTTCTTC. Encoded protein: CASSLTGLNYNEQFF.

The V gene is TRBV4-1, the J gene TRBJ2-7; 14 bases are a match to TRBD2. Germline loops: CDR1 MGHRA, CDR2 YSYEKL. Trimming cost V 1 base and J 3 bases; bases outside gene matches: 2. CDR3 length: 16 amino acids. CDR3 sequence (DNA): TGCGCCAGCAGCCAAGCCGGGACTAGCGGGGGCTACGAGCAGTACTTC. Translated: CASSQAGTSGGYEQYF.